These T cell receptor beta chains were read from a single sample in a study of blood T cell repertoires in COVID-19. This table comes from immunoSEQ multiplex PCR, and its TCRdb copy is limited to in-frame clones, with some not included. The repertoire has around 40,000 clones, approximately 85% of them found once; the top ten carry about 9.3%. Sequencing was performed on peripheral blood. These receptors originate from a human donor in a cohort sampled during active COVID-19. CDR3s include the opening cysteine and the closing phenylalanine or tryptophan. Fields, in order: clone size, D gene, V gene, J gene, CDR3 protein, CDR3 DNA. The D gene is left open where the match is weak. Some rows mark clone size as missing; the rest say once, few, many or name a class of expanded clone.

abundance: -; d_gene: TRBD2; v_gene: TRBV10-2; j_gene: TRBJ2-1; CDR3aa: CASSASGPNNEQFF; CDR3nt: TGCGCCAGCAGTGCTAGCGGGCCGAACAATGAGCAGTTCTTC
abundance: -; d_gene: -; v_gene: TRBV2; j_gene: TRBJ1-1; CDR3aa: CASTVGSGPRTEAFF; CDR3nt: TGTGCCAGCACAGTGGGTTCAGGGCCGAGGACTGAAGCTTTCTTT
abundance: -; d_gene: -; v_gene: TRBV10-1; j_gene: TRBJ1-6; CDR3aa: CASSDGVNSPLHF; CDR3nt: TGCGCCAGCAGTGACGGGGTTAACTCACCCCTCCACTTT
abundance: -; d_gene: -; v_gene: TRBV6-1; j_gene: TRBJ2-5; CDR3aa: CASSEFLVQGETQYF; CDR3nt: TGTGCCAGCAGTGAATTTCTGGTACAGGGAGAGACCCAGTACTTC
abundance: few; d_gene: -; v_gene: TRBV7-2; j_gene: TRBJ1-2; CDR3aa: CASSRDWDYGYTF; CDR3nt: TGTGCCAGCAGCAGGGACTGGGACTATGGCTACACCTTC
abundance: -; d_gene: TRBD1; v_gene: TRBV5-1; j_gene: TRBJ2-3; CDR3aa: CASSFDRGGTDTQYF; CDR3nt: TGCGCCAGCAGCTTTGACAGGGGAGGCACAGATACGCAGTATTTT
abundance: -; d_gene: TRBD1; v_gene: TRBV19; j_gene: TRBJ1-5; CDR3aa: CASRTGGEQPQHF; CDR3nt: TGTGCCAGTAGGACAGGGGGCGAACAGCCCCAGCATTTT
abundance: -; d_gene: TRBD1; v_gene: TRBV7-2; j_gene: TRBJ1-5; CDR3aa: CASSLFPRTGDQPQHF; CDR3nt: TGTGCCAGCAGCTTATTTCCCCGGACAGGGGATCAGCCCCAGCATTTT
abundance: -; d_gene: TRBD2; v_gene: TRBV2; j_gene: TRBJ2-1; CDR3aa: CASNLVSRGFYNEQFF; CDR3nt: TGTGCCAGCAACCTGGTATCGCGGGGGTTCTACAATGAGCAGTTCTTC
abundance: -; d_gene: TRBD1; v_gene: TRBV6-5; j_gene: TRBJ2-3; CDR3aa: CASSYSGTGTDTQYF; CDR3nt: TGTGCCAGCAGTTACTCAGGGACAGGGACAGATACGCAGTATTTT
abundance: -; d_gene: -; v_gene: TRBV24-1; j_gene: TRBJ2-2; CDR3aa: CATSYGPGNTGELFF; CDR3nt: TGTGCCACCAGTTACGGTCCGGGGAATACCGGGGAGCTGTTTTTT
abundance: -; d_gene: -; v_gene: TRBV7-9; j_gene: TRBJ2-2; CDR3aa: CASSVLFGRANTGELFF; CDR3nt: TGTGCCAGCAGCGTTCTATTTGGGAGAGCGAACACCGGGGAGCTGTTTTTT
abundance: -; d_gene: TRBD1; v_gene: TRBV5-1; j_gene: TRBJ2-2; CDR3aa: CASYRGPNGELFF; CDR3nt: TGCGCCAGCTACAGGGGGCCTAACGGGGAGCTGTTTTTT
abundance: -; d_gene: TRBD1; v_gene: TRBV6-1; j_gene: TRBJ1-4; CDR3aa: CASSDGQGMEKLFF; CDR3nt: TGTGCCAGCAGTGACGGACAGGGGATGGAAAAACTGTTTTTT
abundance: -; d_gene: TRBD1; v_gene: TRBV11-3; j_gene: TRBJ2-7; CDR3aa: CASSLGVQGAYEQYF; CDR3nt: TGTGCCAGCAGCTTAGGAGTCCAGGGGGCCTACGAGCAGTACTTC
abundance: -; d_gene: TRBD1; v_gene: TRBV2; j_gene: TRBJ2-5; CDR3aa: CASSDRPIQGATETQYF; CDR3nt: TGTGCCAGCAGCGACAGACCTATACAGGGGGCAACAGAGACCCAGTACTTC
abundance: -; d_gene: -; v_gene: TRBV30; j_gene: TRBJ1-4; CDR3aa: CAWSTQAAGEKLFF; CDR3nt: TGTGCCTGGAGTACCCAAGCGGCGGGGGAAAAACTGTTTTTT
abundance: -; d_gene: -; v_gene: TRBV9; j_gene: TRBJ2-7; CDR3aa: CASGGTASYEQYF; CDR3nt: TGTGCCAGCGGCGGGACTGCCTCCTACGAGCAGTACTTC
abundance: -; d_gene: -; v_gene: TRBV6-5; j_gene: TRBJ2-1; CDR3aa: CAPARTELYNEQFF; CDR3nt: TGTGCCCCGGCCCGGACAGAACTATACAATGAGCAGTTCTTC
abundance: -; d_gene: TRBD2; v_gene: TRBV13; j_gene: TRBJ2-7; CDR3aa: CASSSKGLAEAYEQYF; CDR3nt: TGTGCCAGCAGCTCGAAGGGACTAGCGGAAGCCTACGAGCAGTACTTC
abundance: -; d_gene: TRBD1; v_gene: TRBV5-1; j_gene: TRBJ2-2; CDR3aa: CASTSQGAPNTGELFF; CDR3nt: TGCGCCAGCACCTCACAGGGGGCGCCGAACACCGGGGAGCTGTTTTTT
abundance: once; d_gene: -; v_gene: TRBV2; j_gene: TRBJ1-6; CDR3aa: CASTLGVDSPLHF; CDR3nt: TGTGCCAGCACTCTCGGGGTCGATTCACCCCTCCACTTT
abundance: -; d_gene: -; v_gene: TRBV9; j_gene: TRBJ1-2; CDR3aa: CASSLTSGGYTF; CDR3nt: TGTGCCAGCAGCTTAACTTCAGGCGGCTACACCTTC
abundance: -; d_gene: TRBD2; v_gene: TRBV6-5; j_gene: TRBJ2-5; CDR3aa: CASSQSGGKETQYF; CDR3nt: TGTGCCAGCTCACAAAGCGGGGGAAAAGAGACCCAGTACTTC
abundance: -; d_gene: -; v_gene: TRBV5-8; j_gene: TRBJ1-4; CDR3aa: CASSLGVPRGEKLFF; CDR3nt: TGTGCCAGCAGCTTGGGTGTGCCTAGGGGTGAAAAACTGTTTTTT
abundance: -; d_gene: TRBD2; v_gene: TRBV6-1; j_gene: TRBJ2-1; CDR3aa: CASSEALGLAYNEQFF; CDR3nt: TGTGCCAGCAGTGAAGCGCTAGGACTAGCGTACAATGAGCAGTTCTTC
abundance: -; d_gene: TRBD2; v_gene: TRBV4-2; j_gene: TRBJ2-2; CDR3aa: CASSPRIAGNTGELFF; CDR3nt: TGTGCCAGCAGCCCAAGGATAGCGGGGAACACCGGGGAGCTGTTTTTT
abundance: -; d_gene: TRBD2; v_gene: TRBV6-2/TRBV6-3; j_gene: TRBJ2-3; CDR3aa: CASSYSAGGTDTQYF; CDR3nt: TGTGCCAGCAGTTACTCCGCGGGAGGGACAGATACGCAGTATTTT
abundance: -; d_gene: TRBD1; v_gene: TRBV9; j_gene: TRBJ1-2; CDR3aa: CASSGQGQNYGYTF; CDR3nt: TGTGCCAGCAGCGGTCAGGGACAGAACTATGGCTACACCTTC
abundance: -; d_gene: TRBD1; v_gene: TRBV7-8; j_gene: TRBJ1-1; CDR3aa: CASSYTGTGGPRNTEAFF; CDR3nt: TGTGCCAGCAGCTATACCGGGACAGGGGGTCCCCGGAACACTGAAGCTTTCTTT
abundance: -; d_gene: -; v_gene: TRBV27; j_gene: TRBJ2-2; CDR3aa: CASSTRLAGAGELFF; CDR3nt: TGTGCCAGCAGTACACGACTAGCAGGGGCCGGGGAGCTGTTTTTT
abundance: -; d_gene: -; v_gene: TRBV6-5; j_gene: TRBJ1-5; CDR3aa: CASDRIEGGNQPQHF; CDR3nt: TGTGCCAGCGACCGAATAGAGGGGGGCAATCAGCCCCAGCATTTT
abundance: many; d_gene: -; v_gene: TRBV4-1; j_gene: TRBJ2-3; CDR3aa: CASSQHGVTSTDTQYF; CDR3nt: TGCGCCAGCAGCCAGCACGGGGTGACTAGCACAGATACGCAGTATTTT
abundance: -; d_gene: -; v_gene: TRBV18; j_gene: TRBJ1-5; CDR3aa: CASSPSTEQPQHF; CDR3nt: TGTGCCAGCTCACCCTCGACAGAACAGCCCCAGCATTTT
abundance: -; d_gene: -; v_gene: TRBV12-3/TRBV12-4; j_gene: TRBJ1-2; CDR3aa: CASSLPGLYGYTF; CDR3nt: TGTGCCAGCAGTTTGCCAGGACTCTATGGCTACACCTTC
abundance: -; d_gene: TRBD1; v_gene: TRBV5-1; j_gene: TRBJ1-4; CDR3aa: CASSLGDRGGEKLFF; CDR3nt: TGCGCCAGCAGCTTGGGAGACAGGGGAGGTGAAAAACTGTTTTTT
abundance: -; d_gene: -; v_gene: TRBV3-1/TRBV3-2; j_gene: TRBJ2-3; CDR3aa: CASSADTHTTDTQYF; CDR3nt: TGTGCCAGCAGCGCAGACACGCATACCACAGATACGCAGTATTTT
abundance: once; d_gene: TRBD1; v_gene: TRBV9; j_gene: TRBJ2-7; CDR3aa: CASSVLGQGNEQYF; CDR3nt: TGTGCCAGCAGCGTGCTGGGACAGGGAAACGAGCAGTACTTC
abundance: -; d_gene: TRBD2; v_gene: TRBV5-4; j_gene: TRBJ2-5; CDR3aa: CASSSEWTSGNFQETQYF; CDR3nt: TGTGCCAGCAGCTCGGAGTGGACTAGCGGGAATTTTCAAGAGACCCAGTACTTC
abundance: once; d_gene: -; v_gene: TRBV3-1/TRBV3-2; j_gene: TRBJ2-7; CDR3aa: CASSSIYEQYF; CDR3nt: TGTGCCAGCAGCTCAATCTACGAGCAGTACTTC
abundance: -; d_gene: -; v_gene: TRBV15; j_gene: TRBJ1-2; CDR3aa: CATSTTSGTANYGYTF; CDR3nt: TGTGCCACCAGCACCACGAGTGGAACAGCTAACTATGGCTACACCTTC
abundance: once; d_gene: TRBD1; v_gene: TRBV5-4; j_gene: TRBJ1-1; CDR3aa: CASSPGQGRGGAFF; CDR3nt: TGTGCCAGCAGCCCGGGACAGGGGCGGGGTGGAGCTTTCTTT
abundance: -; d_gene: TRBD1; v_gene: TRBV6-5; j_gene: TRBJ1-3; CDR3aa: CASRPTRGLGNTIYF; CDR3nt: TGTGCCAGCAGGCCCACTAGGGGGCTTGGAAACACCATATATTTT
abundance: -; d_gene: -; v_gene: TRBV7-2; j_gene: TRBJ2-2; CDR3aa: CASSLFFQRDTGELFF; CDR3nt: TGTGCCAGCAGCTTATTCTTCCAGCGCGACACCGGGGAGCTGTTTTTT
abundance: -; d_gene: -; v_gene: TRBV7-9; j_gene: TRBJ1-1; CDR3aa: CASSRGTGDTEAFF; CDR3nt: TGTGCCAGCAGCAGAGGGACGGGAGACACTGAAGCTTTCTTT
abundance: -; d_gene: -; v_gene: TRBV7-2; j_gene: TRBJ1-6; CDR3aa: CASSPGQPNSPLHF; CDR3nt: TGTGCCAGCAGCCCCGGACAGCCGAATTCACCCCTCCACTTT
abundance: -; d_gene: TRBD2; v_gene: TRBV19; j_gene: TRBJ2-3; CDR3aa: CASSSFGGRAFTDTQYF; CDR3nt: TGTGCCAGTAGTTCATTCGGCGGGAGGGCCTTCACAGATACGCAGTATTTT
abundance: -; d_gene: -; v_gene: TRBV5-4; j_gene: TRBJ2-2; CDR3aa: CASSFDPGANTGELFF; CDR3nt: TGTGCCAGCAGCTTCGACCCAGGGGCGAACACCGGGGAGCTGTTTTTT
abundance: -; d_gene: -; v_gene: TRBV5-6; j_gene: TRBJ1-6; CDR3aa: CASSLAGVYNSPLHF; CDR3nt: TGTGCCAGCAGCTTGGCGGGGGTCTATAATTCACCCCTCCACTTT
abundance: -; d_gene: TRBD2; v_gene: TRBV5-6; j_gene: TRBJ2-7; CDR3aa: CASSLVGGSYEQYF; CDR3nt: TGTGCCAGCAGCTTGGTTGGCGGGAGCTACGAGCAGTACTTC
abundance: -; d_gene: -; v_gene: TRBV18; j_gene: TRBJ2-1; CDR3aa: CASSPLAGSSYNEQFF; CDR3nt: TGTGCCAGCTCACCATTGGCGGGGAGCTCCTACAATGAGCAGTTCTTC
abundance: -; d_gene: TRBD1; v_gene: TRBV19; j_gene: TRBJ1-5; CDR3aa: CASSPDRGSNQPQHF; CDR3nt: TGTGCCAGTAGTCCGGACAGGGGTAGCAATCAGCCCCAGCATTTT
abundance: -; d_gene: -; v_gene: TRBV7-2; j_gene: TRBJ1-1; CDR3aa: CASSSYSTGNTEAFF; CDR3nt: TGTGCCAGCAGCTCTTATTCGACAGGGAACACTGAAGCTTTCTTT
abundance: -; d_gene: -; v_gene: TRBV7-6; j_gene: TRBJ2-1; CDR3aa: CASSLAGLRMTEQFF; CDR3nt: TGTGCCAGCAGCTTAGCGGGCCTCAGGATGACTGAGCAGTTCTTC
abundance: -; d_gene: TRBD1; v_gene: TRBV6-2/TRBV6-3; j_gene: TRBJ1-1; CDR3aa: CASSYAGGAFF; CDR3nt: TGTGCCAGCAGTTACGCAGGGGGAGCTTTCTTT
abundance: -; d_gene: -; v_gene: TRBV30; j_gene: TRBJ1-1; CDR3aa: CAWLPLNTEAFF; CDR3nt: TGTGCCTGGCTTCCCCTTAACACTGAAGCTTTCTTT
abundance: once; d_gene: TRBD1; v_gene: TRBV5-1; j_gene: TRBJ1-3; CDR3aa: CASSFGDRGLSGNTIYF; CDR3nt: TGCGCCAGCAGCTTTGGGGACAGGGGGCTTTCTGGAAACACCATATATTTT
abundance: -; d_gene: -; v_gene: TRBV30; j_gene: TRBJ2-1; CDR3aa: CAWRAVHSYNEQFF; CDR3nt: TGTGCCTGGAGGGCAGTCCACTCCTACAATGAGCAGTTCTTC
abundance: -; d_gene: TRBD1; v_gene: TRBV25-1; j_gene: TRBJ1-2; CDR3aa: CASSDGNKGAVAGYTF; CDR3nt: TGTGCCAGCAGTGACGGGAATAAGGGGGCTGTCGCTGGCTACACCTTC